This T cell receptor beta chain was profiled in a study of blood T cell repertoires in COVID-19 (dated by TCRdb to 2020 to 2022). Context from the whole study: Collaborator samples came from the United States, Italy and Spain and covered acute and convalescent phases of COVID-19. The prospective study material was composed of cDNA or gDNA derived from T cells, B-cell-depleted T cells, or PBMCs. The samples were drawn from two sources: the first 160 participants of the ongoing ImmuneRACE study, and about 1,300 subjects contributed by 6 global collaborators. Subjects who had been exposed to COVID-19, were actively infected with it, or had recovered from it provided the deeply sampled blood TCRbeta repertoires that made up the dataset. A freely available public database, intended as a resource for researchers studying the immune response to SARS-CoV-2, is where the repertoires were released. Where available, HLA class I and class II types were obtained from metadata supplied by the sample provider rather than from assay-based typing. Nearly every sample came with metadata listing a de-identified subject ID, COVID-19 status, age in years and sex. On the study overall, not on this receptor specifically: The quantity of clinical and demographic metadata differed by source and by participant and was supplied without curation.

Of note for this clone: Its antigen target is currently unknown. Within one base of it there is no much larger clone, and no base qualities were kept.

Here V drops 2 bases and J drops 7 bases, and the junction holds 2 bases not matched to any gene. Inclusive of the bounding cysteine and phenylalanine, the CDR3 is 13 residues long. CDR3 DNA is the only sequence kept; it has 39 bases, read in frame from the first base. Sequences SGDLS (CDR1) and YYNGEE (CDR2) are obtained from the germline V gene. Whole blood was collected in K2EDTA tubes by collaborating institutions according to the institutions' own protocols. For TCRbeta analysis, collaborators shipped samples as frozen whole blood, isolated PBMCs, or DNA extracted from either of those sample types. The immunoSEQ Assay, a bias-controlled multiplex PCR, was used to amplify TCRbeta CDR3 regions from genomic DNA. The authors' pipeline ran thus. The number of nucleated cells in each sample was estimated by amplification of reference gene primers within the assay. Sequence reads were collapsed and filtered to measure the absolute abundance of every unique TCRbeta CDR3 rearrangement. Productive Simpson clonality was computed per sample as the square root of Simpson's diversity index over productive rearrangements. The table comes from immuneACCESS by way of TCRdb, which keeps in-frame sequences with V and J called. Part of the clones is missing from these tables; in studies checked, under half for an unresolved V gene and the rest for unknown reasons. V and J calls and clone size are given by that table; D and trimming were obtained from the DNA. The table for this sample lists some 260,000 clones; 88% of them were counted only once. Approximately 0.8% of the sample comes from the top ten.

Recombination linked TRBV9 to TRBJ2-2; 7 bases in between match TRBD2. This sequence originates from a woman younger than 45 with acute or convalescent COVID-19. The sequenced sample consisted of peripheral blood. In nucleotide form, the sequence is TGTGCCAGCAGCGTCAGGGAGGGCGGGGAGCTGTTTTTT. Translated, this is CASSVREGGELFF.